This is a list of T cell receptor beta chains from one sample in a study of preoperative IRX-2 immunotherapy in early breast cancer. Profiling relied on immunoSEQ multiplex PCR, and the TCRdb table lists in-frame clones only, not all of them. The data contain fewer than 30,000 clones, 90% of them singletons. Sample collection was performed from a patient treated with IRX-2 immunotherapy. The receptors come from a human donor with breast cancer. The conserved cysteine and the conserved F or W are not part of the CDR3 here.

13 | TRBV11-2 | ASSPLAGAYNEQF
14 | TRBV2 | ASVRDRLTTNEKLF
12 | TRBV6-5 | ASTKGGGNQPQH
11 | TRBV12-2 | ASRLTSGAEQY
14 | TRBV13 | ASSSGGQAAPYEQY
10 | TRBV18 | ASSPQLDTIY
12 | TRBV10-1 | ASSEGGTADTQY
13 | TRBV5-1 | ASTPSGGQGSGYT
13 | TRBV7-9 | ASSPLRGFDQPQH
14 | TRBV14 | ASSQDWRGGASEQF
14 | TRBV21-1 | ASSKEGERDYNEQF
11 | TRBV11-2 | ASSLETGTEAF
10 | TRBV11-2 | ASSLDGEKLF
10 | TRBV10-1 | ASSAGTALQY
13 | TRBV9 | ASSVGPGMRNEQF
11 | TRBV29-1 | SVQQDTQETQY
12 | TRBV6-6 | ASSYSSGSYGYT
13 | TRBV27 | ASSLASGGYNEQF
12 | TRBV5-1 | ASSISGGEDIQY
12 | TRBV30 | AWSRSIGNTEAF
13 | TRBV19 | ASSILAGGVETQY
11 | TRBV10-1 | ASSEQGAIEQY
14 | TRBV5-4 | ASTPGYGTPTYEQY
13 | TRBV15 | ATSRDIQGAGGYT
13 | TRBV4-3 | ASSQSSGQTGELF
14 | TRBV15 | ATSRSMTGLNTEAF
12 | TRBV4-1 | ASSQGLGIREQY
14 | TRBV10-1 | ASGKLAGGGTGELF
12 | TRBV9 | ASTGGGTFYGYT
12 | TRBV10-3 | AISEQGYTYEQY
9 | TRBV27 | ASSLNGELF
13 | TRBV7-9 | ASSFQGMANTEAF
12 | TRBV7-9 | ASSFQTDNSPLH
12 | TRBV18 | ASSLGDAQETQY
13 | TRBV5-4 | ASSPMAGAWTEAF
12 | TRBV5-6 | ASSLPSGPYEQY
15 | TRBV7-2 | ASSNLAGGPEGETQY
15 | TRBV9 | ASSALSREGPHTEAF
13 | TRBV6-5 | ASRPSREQNTEAF
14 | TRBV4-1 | ASSQGDRVSTDTQY
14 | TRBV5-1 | ASSLDRLSSYNEQF
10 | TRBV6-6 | ASSYTYTEAF
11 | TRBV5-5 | ASSGQDGNTIY
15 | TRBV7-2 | ASSLPPRTSRYDEQF
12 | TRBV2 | ASTVQGALGEQF
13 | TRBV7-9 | ASSLDPAATDTQY
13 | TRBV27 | ASSLRSGSTDTQY
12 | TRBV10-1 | ASSESRAGNEQF
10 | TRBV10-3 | AISESENIQY
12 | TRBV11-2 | ASSPLTSSYEQY
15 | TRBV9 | ASSVDPGGGGQETQY
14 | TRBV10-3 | AISLDTGGSSYEQY